This T cell receptor beta chain was observed in a study of T cell changes during pregnancy in multiple sclerosis. Produced via immunoSEQ multiplex PCR; TCRdb's table is partial and in-frame only. The table records around 70,000 clones, 92% of them present only once. This clone appeared a few times. CDR1 is SGDLS and CDR2 is YYNGEE in the germline V gene. The CDR3 is made up of 14 amino acids. V was clipped by 4 bases and J by 3 bases, with 14 bases between them. Sequencing used peripheral blood, obtained before pregnancy. This sequence was found in a female donor with multiple sclerosis, enrolled in a pregnancy study. J is TRBJ2-7 and V is TRBV9, with a weak D call TRBD2 (6 bases). The CDR3: CASSPRSGNYEQYF. The CDR3 nucleotides are TGTGCCAGCAGCCCCCGTAGCGGAAACTACGAGCAGTACTTC.